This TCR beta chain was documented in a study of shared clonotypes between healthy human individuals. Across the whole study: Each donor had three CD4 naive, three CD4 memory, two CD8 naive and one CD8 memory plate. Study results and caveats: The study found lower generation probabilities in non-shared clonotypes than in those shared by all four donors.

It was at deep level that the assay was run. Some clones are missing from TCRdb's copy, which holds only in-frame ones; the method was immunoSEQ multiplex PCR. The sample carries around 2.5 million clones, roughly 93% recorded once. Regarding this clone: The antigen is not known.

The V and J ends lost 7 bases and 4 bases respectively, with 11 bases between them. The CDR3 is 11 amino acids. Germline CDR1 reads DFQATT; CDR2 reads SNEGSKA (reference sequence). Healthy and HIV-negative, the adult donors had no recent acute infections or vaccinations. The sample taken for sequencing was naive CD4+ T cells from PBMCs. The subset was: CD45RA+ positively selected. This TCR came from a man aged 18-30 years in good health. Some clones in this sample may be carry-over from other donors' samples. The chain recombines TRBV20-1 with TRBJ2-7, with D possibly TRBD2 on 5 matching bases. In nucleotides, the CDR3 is TGCAGTGGGGAGATAGATTACGAGCAGTACTTC. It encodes CSGEIDYEQYF.